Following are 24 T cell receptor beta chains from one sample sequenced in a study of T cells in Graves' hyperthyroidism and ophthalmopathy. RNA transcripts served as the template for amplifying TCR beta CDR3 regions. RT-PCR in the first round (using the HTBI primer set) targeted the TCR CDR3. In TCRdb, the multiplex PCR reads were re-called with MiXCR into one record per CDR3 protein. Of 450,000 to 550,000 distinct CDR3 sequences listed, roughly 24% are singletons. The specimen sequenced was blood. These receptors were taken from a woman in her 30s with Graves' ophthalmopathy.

The CDR3 is CATSEPNGAEAFF. CDR3 nucleotides: TGTGCCACCAGTGAGCCCAATGGCGCTGAAGCTTTCTTT. The chain combines TRBV24-1 with TRBJ1-1; no clear D. The CDR3 contains 13 residues. Trimming left V 4 bases short and J 6 bases short, with 11 bases between. Germline CDR1 is KGHDR and CDR2 is SFDVKD.

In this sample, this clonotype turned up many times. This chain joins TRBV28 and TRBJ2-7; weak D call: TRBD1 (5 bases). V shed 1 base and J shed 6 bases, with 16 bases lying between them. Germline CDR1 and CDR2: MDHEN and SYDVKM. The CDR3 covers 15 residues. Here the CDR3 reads CASSLSTATPGEQYF. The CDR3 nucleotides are TGTGCCAGCAGTTTATCGACAGCCACTCCGGGCGAGCAGTACTTC. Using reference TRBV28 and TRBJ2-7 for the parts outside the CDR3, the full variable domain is DVKVTQSSRYLVKRTGEKVFLECVQDMDHENMFWYRQDPGLGLRLIYFSYDVKMKEKGDIPEGYSVSREKKERFSLILESASTNQTSMYLCASSLSTATPGEQYFGPGTRLTVT.

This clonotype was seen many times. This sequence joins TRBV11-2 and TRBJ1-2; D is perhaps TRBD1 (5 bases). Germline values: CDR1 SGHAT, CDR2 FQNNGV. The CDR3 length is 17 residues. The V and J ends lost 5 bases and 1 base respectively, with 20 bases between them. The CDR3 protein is CASSPGDGRRFNYGYTF. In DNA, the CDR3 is TGTGCCAGCAGCCCTGGGGACGGGCGACGTTTTAACTATGGCTACACCTTC. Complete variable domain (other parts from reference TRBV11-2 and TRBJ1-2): EAGVAQSPRYKIIEKRQSVAFWCNPISGHATLYWYQQILGQGPKLLIQFQNNGVVDDSQLPKDRFSAERLKGVDSTLKIQPAKLEDSAVYLCASSPGDGRRFNYGYTFGSGTRLTVV.

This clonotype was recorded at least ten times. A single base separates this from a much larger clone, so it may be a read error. CDR3: CASSYLGLAGRETKYF. CDR3 sequence (DNA): TGTGCCAGCAGTTACTTAGGACTAGCGGGGCGTGAGACCAAGTACTTC. The chain combines TRBV6-5 with TRBJ2-5; 12 nucleotides agree with TRBD2. Per germline, CDR1 MNHEY and CDR2 SVGAGI. This CDR3 comprises 16 residues.

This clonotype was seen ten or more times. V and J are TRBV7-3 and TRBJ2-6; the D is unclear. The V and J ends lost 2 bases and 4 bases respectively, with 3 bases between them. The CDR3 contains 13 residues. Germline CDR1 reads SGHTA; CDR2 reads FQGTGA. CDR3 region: CASSLPGANVLTF. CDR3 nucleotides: TGTGCCAGCAGCTTACCCGGGGCCAACGTCCTGACTTTC.

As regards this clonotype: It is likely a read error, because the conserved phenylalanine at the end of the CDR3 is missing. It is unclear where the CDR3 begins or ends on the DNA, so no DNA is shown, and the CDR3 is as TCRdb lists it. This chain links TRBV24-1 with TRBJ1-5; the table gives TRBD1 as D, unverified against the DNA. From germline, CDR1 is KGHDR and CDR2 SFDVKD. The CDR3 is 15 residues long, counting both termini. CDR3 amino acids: CATSDRRGNGQPQQL.

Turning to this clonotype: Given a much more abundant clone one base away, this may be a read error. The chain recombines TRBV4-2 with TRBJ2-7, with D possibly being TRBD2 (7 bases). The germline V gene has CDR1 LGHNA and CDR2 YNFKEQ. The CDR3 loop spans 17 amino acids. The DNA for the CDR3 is TGTGACAGCAGCCCAGGGGAGGGGCAGGGTAGCTCCTACGAGCAGTACTTC. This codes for CDSSPGEGQGSSYEQYF.

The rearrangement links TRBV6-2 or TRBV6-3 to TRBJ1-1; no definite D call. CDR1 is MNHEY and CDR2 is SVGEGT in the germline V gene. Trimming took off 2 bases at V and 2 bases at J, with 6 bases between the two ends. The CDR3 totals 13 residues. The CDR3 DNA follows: TGTGCCAGCAGTTACATCAAAAACACTGAAGCTTTCTTT. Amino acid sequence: CASSYIKNTEAFF.

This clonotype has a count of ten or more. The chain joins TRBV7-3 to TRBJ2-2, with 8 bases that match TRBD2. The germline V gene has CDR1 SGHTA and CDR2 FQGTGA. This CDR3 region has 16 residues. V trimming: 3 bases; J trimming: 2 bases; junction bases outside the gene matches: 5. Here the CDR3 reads CASSLVGGANTGELFF. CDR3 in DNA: TGTGCCAGCAGCTTGGTCGGGGGGGCTAACACCGGGGAGCTGTTTTTT.

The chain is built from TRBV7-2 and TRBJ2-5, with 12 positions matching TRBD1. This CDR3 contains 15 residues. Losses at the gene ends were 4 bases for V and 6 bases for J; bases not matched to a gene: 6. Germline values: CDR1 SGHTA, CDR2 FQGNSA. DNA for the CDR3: TGTGCCAGCAGCTCCGGGACAGGGGGCGTAAAGACCCAGTACTTC. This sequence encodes CASSSGTGGVKTQYF.

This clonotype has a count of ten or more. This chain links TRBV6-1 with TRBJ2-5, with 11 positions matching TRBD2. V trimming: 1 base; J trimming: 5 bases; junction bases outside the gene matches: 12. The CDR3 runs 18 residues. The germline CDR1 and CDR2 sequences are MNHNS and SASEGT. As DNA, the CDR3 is TGTGCCAGCAGTGAAGGGGTGGGGGGGACTAGCGGAAGGGAGACCCAGTACTTC. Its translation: CASSEGVGGTSGRETQYF.

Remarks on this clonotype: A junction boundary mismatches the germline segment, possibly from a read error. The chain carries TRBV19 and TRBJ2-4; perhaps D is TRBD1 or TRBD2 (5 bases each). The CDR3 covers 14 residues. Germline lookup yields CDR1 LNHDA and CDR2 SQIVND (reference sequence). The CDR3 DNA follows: TGTACCAGTAACGAGGGACGGGGCAAAAACATTCAGTACTTC. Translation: CTSNEGRGKNIQYF.

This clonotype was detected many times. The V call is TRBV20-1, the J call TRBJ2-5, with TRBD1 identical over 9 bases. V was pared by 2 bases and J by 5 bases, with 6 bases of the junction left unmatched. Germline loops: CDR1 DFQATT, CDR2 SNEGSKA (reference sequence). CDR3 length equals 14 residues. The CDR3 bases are TGCAGTGCTAGACGGGACAGGGATAGGGAGACCCAGTACTTC. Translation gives CSARRDRDRETQYF.

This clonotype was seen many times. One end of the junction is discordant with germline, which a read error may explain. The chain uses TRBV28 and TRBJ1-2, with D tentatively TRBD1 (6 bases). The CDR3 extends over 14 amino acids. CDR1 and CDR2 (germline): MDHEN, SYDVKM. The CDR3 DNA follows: TGTGCCAGCAGTTTGGCAGGGGAGGTCTATGGCCACACCTTC. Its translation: CASSLAGEVYGHTF.

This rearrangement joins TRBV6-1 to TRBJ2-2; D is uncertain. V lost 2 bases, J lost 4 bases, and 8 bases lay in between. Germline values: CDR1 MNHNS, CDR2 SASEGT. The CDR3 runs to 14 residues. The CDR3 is CASSERWGTGELFF. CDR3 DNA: TGTGCCAGCAGTGAAAGATGGGGCACCGGGGAGCTGTTTTTT.

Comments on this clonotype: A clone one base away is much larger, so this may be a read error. CDR3: CASSLMSPYGYTF. The CDR3 DNA reads TGTGCCAGCAGTTTAATGTCCCCCTATGGCTACACCTTC. The chain recombines TRBV12-3 or TRBV12-4 with TRBJ1-2; D not certain. This CDR3 comprises 13 residues. V shed 2 bases and J shed 4 bases, with 8 bases lying between them.

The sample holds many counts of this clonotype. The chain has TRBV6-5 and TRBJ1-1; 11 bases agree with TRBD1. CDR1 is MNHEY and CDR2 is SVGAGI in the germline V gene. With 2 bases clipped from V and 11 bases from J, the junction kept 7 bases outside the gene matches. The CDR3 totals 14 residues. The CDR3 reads CASSYTRDRGYAFF. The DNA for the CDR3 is TGTGCCAGCAGTTACACAAGGGACAGGGGGTATGCTTTCTTT.

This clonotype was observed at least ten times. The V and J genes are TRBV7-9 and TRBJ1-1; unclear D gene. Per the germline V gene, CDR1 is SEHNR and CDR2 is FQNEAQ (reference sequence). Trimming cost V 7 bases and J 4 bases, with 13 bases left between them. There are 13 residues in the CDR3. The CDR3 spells CASTVTATTEAFF. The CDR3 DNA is TGTGCCAGCACCGTCACCGCTACCACTGAAGCTTTCTTT.

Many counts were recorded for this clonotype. The CDR3 region is CASSQAGGQETQYF. The CDR3 DNA reads TGTGCCAGCAGCCAAGCGGGGGGGCAAGAGACCCAGTACTTC. The chain has TRBV4-2 and TRBJ2-5, with 8 bases aligning to TRBD2. V lost 1 base and J lost 2; bases outside the gene matches: 0. This CDR3 has 14 residues. Germline-derived CDR1 and CDR2 are LGHNA and YNFKEQ.

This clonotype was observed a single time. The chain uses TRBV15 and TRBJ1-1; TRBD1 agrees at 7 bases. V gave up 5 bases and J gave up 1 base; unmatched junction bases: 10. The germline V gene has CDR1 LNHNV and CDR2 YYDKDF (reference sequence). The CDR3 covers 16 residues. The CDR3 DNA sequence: TGTGCCACCAGCGGACCCGGACAGGAACCGAACACTGAAGCTTTCTTT. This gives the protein CATSGPGQEPNTEAFF.

The CDR3 loop reads CASQVGGVTGELFF. CDR3 nucleotides: TGTGCCAGCCAGGTGGGAGGGGTCACCGGGGAGCTGTTTTTT. The chain has TRBV7-8 and TRBJ2-2; 7 nucleotides agree with TRBD2. The CDR3 runs to 14 residues. Germline trimming cut 8 bases from V and 4 bases from J; bases unmatched to any gene: 7. Per the germline V gene, CDR1 is SGHVS and CDR2 is FQNEAQ.

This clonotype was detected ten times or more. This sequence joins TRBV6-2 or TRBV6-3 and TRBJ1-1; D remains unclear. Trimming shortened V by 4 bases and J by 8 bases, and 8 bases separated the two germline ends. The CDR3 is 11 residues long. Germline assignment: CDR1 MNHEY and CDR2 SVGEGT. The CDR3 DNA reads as TGTGCCAGCAGTTTGACTGAAGAAGCTTTCTTT. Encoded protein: CASSLTEEAFF.

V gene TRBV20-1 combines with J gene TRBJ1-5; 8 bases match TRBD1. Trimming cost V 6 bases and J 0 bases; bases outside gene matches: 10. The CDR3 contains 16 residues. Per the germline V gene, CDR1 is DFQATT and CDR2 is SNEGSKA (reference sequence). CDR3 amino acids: CSAGTGGEYSNQPQHF. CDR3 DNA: TGCAGTGCGGGGACAGGAGGGGAATATAGCAATCAGCCCCAGCATTTT.

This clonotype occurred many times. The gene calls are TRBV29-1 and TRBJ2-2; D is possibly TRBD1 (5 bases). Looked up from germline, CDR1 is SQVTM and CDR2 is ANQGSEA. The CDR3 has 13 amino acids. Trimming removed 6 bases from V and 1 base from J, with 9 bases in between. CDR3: CSVGRVNTGELFF. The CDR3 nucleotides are TGCAGCGTGGGCAGGGTGAACACCGGGGAGCTGTTTTTT.